Reported below is one T cell receptor (beta chain). The data derive from a study of blood T cell repertoires in COVID-19. Clones were read by immunoSEQ multiplex PCR, and TCRdb kept only the in-frame ones, dropping some. The sample yields fewer than 450,000 clones, about 91% seen once. The CDR3 covers 15 residues. Germline CDR1 and CDR2: SGHTS and YDEGEE. Trimming took 3 bases from V and 2 from J; bases not matched to a gene: 4. This chain uses TRBV5-8 with TRBJ2-3; 9 bases line up with TRBD1. This clonotype originated in a woman aged 45-60 years with COVID-19, enrolled during active disease. The sequencing sample was made of peripheral blood. The CDR3 here is CASSSRQGVTDTQYF. The CDR3, as DNA: TGTGCCAGCAGCTCAAGACAGGGGGTCACAGATACGCAGTATTTT. The full variable domain, in which reference TRBV5-8 and TRBJ2-3 provide the parts outside the CDR3, is EAGVTQSPTHLIKTRGQQATLRCSPISGHTSVYWYQQALGLGLQFLLWYDEGEERNRGNFPPRFSGRQFPNYSSELNVNALELEDSALYLCASSSRQGVTDTQYFGPGTRLTVL.